Sequencing of this T cell receptor (beta chain) was carried out in a study of cytomegalovirus exposure and HLA in healthy donors. Study-level information: Most genotyped donors, around 86% of 350 to 500, had Caucasian-associated genetic ancestry. Study observations and caveats: Being productive about 87% or about 30% of the time was typical of most TCR beta V segments in an earlier analysis. Follow-up analysis later connected one missense variant in DCLRE1C with trimming of TCR beta V- and J-genes. Sequence variants that were highly shared formed a cluster that was likely a sequencing artifact.

This clone was seen only once. Its cognate antigen is unknown. The study ran its PCR with 60 Vbeta and 13 Jbeta primers. Sequencing was performed with immunoSEQ multiplex PCR; in TCRdb, only in-frame clones are kept and a portion is missing. The repertoire consists of around 120,000 clones, with about 80% occurring once and the leading ten covering 25% to 35%. The CDR3 spans 16 residues. V dropped 0 bases and J dropped 0 bases, with 9 bases sitting between them. From germline, CDR1 is LGHNA and CDR2 YNFKEQ. The sequence derives from a man in his fifties or sixties in good health and CMV-seropositive. Sequencing input: PBMCs. The gene calls are TRBV4-2 and TRBJ2-1; D remains unclear. CDR3 DNA sequence: TGTGCCAGCAGCCAAGACACTCCGAGCTCCTACAATGAGCAGTTCTTC. Its protein product is CASSQDTPSSYNEQFF.